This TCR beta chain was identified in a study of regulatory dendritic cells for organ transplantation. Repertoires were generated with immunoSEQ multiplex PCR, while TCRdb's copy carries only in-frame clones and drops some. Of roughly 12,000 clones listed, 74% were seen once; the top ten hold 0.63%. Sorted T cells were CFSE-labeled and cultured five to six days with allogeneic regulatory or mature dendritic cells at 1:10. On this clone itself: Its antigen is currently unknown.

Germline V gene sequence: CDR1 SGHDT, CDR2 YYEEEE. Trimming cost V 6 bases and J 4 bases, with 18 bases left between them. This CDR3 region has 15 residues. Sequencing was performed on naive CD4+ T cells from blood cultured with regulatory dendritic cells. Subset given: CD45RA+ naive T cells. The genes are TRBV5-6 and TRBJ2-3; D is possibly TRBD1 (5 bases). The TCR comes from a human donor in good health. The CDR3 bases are TGTGCCAGCACCGGACGGCAGGGTCTTGCAGATACGCAGTATTTT. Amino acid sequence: CASTGRQGLADTQYF.